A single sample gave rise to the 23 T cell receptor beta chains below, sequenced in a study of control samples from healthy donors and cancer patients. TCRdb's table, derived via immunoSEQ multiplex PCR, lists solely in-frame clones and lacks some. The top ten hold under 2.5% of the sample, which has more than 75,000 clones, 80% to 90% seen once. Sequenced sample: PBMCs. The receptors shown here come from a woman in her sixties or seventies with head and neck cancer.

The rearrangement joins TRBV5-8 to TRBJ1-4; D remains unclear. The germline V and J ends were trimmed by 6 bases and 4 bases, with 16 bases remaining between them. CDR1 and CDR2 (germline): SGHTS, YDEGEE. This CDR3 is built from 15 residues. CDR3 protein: CASIPMTAINEKLFF. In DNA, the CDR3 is TGTGCCAGCATCCCCATGACGGCTATTAATGAAAAACTGTTTTTT. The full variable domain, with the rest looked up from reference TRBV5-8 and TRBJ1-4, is EAGVTQSPTHLIKTRGQQATLRCSPISGHTSVYWYQQALGLGLQFLLWYDEGEERNRGNFPPRFSGRQFPNYSSELNVNALELEDSALYLCASIPMTAINEKLFFGSGTQLSVL.

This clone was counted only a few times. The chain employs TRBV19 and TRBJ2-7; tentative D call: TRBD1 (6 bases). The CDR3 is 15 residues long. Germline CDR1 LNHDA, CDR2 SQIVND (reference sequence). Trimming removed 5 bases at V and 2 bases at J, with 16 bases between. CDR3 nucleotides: TGTGCCAGTAGTCTTTCGTCAGGGGCCCCCTACGAGCAGTACTTC. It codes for CASSLSSGAPYEQYF.

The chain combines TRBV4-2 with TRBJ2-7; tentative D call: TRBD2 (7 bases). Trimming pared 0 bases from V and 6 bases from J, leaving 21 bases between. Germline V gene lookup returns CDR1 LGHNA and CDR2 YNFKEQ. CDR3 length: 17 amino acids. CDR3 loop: CASSQDGLAGEGGEQYF. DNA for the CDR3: TGTGCCAGCAGCCAAGATGGGTTGGCGGGAGAAGGGGGCGAGCAGTACTTC.

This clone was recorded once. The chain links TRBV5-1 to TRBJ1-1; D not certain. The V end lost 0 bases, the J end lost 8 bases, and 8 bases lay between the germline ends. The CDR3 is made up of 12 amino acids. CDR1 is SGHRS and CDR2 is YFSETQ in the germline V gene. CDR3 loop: CASSLVKGEAFF. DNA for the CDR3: TGCGCCAGCAGCTTGGTAAAGGGCGAAGCTTTCTTT.

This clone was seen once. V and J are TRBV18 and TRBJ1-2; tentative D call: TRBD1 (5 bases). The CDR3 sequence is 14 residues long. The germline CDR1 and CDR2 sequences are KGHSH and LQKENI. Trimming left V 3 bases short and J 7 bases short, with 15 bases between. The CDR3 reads CASSPRHDSPGYTF. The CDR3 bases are TGTGCCAGCTCACCTCGACATGACAGTCCTGGCTACACCTTC.

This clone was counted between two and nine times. The DNA for the CDR3 is TGTGCCAGCACCTATTGGGGGGGACTCGAGCAGTACTTC. This translates into CASTYWGGLEQYF. This chain links TRBV6-5 with TRBJ2-7, with TRBD2 matching 7 bases. The length of the CDR3 is 13 residues. The ends lost 7 bases at V and 6 bases at J; junction bases unmatched: 9. Germline V gene lookup returns CDR1 MNHEY and CDR2 SVGAGI.

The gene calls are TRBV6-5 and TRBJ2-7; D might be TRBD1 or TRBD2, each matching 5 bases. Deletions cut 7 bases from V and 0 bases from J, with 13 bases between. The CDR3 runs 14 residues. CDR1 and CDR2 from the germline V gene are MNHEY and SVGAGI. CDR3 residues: CASKVGGFSYEQYF. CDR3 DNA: TGTGCCAGCAAGGTTGGGGGATTCTCCTACGAGCAGTACTTC.

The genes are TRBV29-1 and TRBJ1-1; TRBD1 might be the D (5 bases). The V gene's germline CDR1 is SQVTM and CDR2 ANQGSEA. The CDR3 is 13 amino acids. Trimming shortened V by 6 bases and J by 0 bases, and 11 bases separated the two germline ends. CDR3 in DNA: TGCAGCGTAATGGACATCGTGAACACTGAAGCTTTCTTT. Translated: CSVMDIVNTEAFF.

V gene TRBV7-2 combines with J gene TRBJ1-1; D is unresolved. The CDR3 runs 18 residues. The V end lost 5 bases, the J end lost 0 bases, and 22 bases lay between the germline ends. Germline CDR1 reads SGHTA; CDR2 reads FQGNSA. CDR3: CASSITFWSEVMNTEAFF. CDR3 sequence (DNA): TGTGCCAGCAGCATTACCTTCTGGTCCGAGGTAATGAACACTGAAGCTTTCTTT.

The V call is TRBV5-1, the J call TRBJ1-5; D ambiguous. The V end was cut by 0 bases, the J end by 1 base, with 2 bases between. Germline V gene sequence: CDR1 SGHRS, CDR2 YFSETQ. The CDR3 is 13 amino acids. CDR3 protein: CASSLESNQPQHF. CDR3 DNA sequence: TGCGCCAGCAGCTTGGAAAGCAATCAGCCCCAGCATTTT.

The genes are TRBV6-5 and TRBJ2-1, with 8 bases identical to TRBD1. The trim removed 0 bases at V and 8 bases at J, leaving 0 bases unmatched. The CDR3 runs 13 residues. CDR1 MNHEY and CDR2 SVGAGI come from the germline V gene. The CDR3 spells CASSYSTGDEQFF. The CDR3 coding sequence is TGTGCCAGCAGTTACTCGACAGGGGATGAGCAGTTCTTC.

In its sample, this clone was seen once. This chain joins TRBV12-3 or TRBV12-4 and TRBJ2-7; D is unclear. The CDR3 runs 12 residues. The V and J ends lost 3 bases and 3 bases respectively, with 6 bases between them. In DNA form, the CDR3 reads TGTGCCAGCAGTTTTGAGATCTACGAGCAGTACTTC. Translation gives CASSFEIYEQYF.

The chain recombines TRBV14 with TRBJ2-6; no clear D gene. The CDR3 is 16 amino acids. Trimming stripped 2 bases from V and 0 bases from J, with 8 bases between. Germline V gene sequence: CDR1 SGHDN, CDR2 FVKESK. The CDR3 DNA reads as TGTGCCAGCAGCCAATTTAAAAGCTCTGGGGCCAACGTCCTGACTTTC. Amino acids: CASSQFKSSGANVLTF.

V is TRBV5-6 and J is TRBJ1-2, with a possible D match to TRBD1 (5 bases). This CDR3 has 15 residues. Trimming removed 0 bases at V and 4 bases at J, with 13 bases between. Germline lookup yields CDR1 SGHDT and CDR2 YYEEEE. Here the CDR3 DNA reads TGTGCCAGCAGCTTGGGGGGCACCTTGAGCTATGGCTACACCTTC. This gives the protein CASSLGGTLSYGYTF.

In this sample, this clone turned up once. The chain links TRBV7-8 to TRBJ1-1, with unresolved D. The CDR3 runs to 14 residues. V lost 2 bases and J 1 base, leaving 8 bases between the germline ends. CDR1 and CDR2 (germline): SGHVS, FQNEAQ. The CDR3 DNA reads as TGTGCCAGCAGCTTAAGATCGGGGAACACTGAAGCTTTCTTT. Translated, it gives CASSLRSGNTEAFF.

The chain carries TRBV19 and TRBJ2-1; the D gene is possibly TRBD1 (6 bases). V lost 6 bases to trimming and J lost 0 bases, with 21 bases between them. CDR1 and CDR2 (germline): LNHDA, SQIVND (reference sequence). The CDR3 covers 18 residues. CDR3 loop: CASRPSRQAPSSYNEQFF. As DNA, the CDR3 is TGTGCCAGTAGACCCTCGAGACAGGCCCCAAGCTCCTACAATGAGCAGTTCTTC. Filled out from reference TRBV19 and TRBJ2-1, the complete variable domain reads DGGITQSPKYLFRKEGQNVTLSCEQNLNHDAMYWYRQDPGQGLRLIYYSQIVNDFQKGDIAEGYSVSREKKESFPLTVTSAQKNPTAFYLCASRPSRQAPSSYNEQFFGPGTRLTVL.

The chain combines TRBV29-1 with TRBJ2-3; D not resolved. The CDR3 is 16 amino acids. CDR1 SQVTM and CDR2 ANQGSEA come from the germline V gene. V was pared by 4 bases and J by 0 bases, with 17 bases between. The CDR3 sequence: CSVVTDGSYSTDTQYF. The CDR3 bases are TGCAGCGTTGTCACTGATGGCTCTTACAGCACAGATACGCAGTATTTT.

The CDR3 is CASSSAGTGGETQYF. The CDR3 region has the DNA TGTGCCAGCAGCTCCGCCGGGACAGGGGGAGAGACCCAGTACTTC. J is TRBJ2-5 and V is TRBV11-2; 11 positions match TRBD1. The CDR3 is made up of 15 amino acids. After removal of 4 bases from V and 4 bases from J, the junction contained 5 bases not matched to a gene. Germline V gives CDR1 SGHAT, CDR2 FQNNGV.

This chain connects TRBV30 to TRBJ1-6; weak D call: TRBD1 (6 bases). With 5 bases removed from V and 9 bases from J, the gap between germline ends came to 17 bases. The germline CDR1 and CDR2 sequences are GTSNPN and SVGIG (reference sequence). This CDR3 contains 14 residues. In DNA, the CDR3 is TGTGCCTGGTGGACAGCTGGAACGTCTTCACCCCTCCACTTT. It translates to CAWWTAGTSSPLHF.

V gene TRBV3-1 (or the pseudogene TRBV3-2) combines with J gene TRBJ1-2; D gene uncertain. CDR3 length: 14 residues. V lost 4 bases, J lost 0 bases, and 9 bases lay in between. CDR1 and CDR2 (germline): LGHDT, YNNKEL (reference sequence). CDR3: CASSPPLANYGYTF. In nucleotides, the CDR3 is TGTGCCAGCAGCCCCCCTTTGGCTAACTATGGCTACACCTTC.

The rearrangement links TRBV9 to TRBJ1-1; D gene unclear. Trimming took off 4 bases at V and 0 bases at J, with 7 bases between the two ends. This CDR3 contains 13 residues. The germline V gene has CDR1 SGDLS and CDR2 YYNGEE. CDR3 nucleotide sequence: TGTGCCAGCAGCCTGACATTGAACACTGAAGCTTTCTTT. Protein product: CASSLTLNTEAFF.

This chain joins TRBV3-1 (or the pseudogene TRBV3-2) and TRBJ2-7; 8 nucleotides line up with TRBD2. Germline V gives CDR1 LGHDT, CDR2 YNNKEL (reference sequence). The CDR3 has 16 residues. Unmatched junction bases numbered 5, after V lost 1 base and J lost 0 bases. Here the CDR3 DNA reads TGTGCCAGCAGCCAAGGAGGACTAGCTATCTCCTACGAGCAGTACTTC. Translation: CASSQGGLAISYEQYF.

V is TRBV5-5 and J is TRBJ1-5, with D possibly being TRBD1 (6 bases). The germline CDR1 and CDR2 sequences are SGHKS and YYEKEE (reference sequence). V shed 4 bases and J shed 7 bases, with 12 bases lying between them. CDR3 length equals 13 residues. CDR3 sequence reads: CASSTTQGQPQHF. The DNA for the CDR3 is TGTGCCAGCAGCACGACACAGGGACAGCCCCAGCATTTT.